The 2 T cell receptor beta chains presented below share a single source sample, sequenced in a study of T cells after yellow fever vaccination (dated by TCRdb to between 2018 and 2021). The library was prepared using 5' RACE. Sequencing used an Illumina HiSeq 2500. The public reads were reanalyzed by TCRdb: fastp trimming at Q25, MiXCR alignment, in-frame beta chains only. Rows are unified per CDR3 protein, each entry keeping the most common DNA and genes. The sample data list tens of thousands of distinct CDR3 sequences, and about 7.7% of these were observed just once. The top ten hold roughly 29% of the sample. The meaning of the sample's treatment or condition label: live attenuated yellow fever vaccine strain. Material: CD8+ T cells sorted from PBMCs, obtained around 10 days after the first yellow fever vaccination. These receptors all stem from a man aged 18 to 35 who received the YFV17D yellow fever vaccine.

This clonotype was found many times. The genes are TRBV11-2 and TRBJ2-1; TRBD1 matches at 9 bases. The CDR3 contains 18 residues. The germline V gene has CDR1 SGHAT and CDR2 FQNNGV. Germline trimming cut 0 bases from V and 7 bases from J; bases unmatched to any gene: 13. The CDR3 sequence is CASSLEPGTGFGVNEQFF. As DNA, the CDR3 is TGTGCCAGCAGCTTAGAGCCGGGGACAGGGTTCGGCGTGAATGAGCAGTTCTTC.

This clonotype was counted a few times. The chain links TRBV6-9 to TRBJ1-4; D is uncertain. The CDR3 length is 12 residues. The V end lost 8 bases, the J end lost 8 bases, and 12 bases lay between the germline ends. In germline, CDR1 is MNHGY, CDR2 SVAAGI. CDR3 nucleotides: TGTGCCAGCTGGATGGAGCGCGAAAAACTGTTTTTT. Its translation: CASWMEREKLFF.